This T cell receptor beta chain was profiled in a study of vaccination and CD4 T cells after COVID-19. There are a few counts of this clonotype. As yet, its antigen is unknown. Treatment in this sample: roughly 10-day PBMC culture with coronavirus spike peptide pools or control peptides (ViraFEST assay). Expansion of antigen-specific T cells with peptide pools by ViraFEST preceded sequencing of TCRs. The trim removed 6 bases at V and 2 bases at J, leaving 2 bases unmatched. The CDR3 is 15 amino acids. CDR1 is MNHEY, CDR2 SVGEGT, per germline. An Oncomine TCR Beta short-read assay was used to sequence the DNA from cultured CD4+ T cells. TCRdb passed the PCR reads through MiXCR, listing each CDR3 protein once. This sample has approximately 18,000 distinct CDR3 sequences, with 53% found just once.

This sample comprised CD4+ T cells from blood, cultured in vitro, obtained before SARS-CoV-2 vaccination. This receptor was taken from a human donor who had recovered from COVID-19. The V call is TRBV6-2 or TRBV6-3, the J call TRBJ2-3; 13 bases agree with TRBD2. CDR3 protein: CASRLAGGHTDTQYF. In DNA form, the CDR3 reads TGTGCCAGCAGACTAGCGGGAGGGCACACAGATACGCAGTATTTT.